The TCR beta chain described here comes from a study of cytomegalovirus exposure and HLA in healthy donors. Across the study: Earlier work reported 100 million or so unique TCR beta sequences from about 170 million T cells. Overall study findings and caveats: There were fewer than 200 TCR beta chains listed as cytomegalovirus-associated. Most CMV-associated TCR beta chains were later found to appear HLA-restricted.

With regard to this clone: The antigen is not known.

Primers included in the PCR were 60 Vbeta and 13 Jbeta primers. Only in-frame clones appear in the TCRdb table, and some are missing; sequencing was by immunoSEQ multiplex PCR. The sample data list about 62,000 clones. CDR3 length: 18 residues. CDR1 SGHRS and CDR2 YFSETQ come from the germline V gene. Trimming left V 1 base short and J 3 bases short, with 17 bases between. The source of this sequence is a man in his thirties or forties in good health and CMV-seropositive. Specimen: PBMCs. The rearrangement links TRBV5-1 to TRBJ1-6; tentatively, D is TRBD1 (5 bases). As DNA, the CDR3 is TGCGCCAGCAGCTTGTTTCCCCCGGACACCGGCTATAATTCACCCCTCCACTTT. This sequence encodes CASSLFPPDTGYNSPLHF.